The clone carrying this T cell receptor beta chain was seen ten or more times. The target antigen is unknown. The germline gives CDR1 ENHRY, CDR2 SYGVKD. After removal of 5 bases from V and 0 bases from J, the junction contained 9 bases not matched to a gene. CDR3 size: 18 residues. The time point is: persistent/refractory GD, antithyroid drugs over 5 years with positive TRAb. PBMCs provided the RNA from which the TCR library was made. This entry belongs to a study of regulatory T cells in long-lasting Graves disease. General study points: More public clonotypes were shared by persistent patients (2,741) than by new patients (approximately 1,000). Newly diagnosed disease favored TRBV20-1 and TRBJ2-1 over persistent disease. Thyroid tissue was not sampled; only peripheral blood was.

Arm-PCR of CDR3 regions with iRepertoire HTBI primers generated TCR beta libraries. MiXCR, run by TCRdb on the multiplex PCR reads, gives a single entry per CDR3 protein. The sample gives fewer than 550,000 distinct CDR3 sequences, 20% to 25% of which show up once; about 6.6% is in the top ten. The material sequenced was peripheral blood mononuclear cells (PBMCs), taken when the disease was refractory, from a patient treated with antithyroid drugs. The chain uses TRBV10-3 and TRBJ2-6; 8 bases are a match to TRBD1. This TCR was sampled from a female donor with Graves disease. The CDR3 DNA is TGTGCCATCAGTCCAACAGGGGGACACTTCTCTGGGGCCAACGTCCTGACTTTC. Protein: CAISPTGGHFSGANVLTF.